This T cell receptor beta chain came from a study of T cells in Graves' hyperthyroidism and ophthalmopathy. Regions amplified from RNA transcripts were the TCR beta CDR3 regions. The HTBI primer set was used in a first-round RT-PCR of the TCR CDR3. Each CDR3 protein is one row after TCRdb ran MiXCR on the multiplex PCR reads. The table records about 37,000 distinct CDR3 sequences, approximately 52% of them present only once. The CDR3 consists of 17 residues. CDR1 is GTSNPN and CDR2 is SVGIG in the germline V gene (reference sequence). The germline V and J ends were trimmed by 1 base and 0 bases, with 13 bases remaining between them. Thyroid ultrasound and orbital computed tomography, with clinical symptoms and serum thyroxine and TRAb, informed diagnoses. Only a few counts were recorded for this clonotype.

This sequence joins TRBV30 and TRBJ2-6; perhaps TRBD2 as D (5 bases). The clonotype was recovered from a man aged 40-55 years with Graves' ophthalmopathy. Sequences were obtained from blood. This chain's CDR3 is CAWSGGRFASGANVLTF. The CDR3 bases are TGTGCCTGGAGTGGAGGGCGATTCGCCTCTGGGGCCAACGTCCTGACTTTC.